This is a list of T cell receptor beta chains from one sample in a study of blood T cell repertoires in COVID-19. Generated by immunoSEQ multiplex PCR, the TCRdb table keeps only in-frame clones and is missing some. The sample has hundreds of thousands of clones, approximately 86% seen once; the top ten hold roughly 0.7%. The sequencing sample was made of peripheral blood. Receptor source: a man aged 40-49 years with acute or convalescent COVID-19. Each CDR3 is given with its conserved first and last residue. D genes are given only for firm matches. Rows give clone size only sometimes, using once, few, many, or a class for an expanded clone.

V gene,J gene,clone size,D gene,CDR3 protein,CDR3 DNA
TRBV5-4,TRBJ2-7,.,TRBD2,CASSPQKTSGAEQYF,TGTGCCAGCAGTCCCCAAAAGACTAGCGGGGCAGAGCAGTACTTC
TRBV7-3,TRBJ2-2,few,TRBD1,CASSRTGEGRNTGELFF,TGTGCCAGCAGCAGAACAGGGGAAGGTCGAAACACCGGGGAGCTGTTTTTT
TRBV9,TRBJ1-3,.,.,CASSEGGDPGNTIYF,TGTGCCAGCAGCGAAGGCGGGGACCCTGGAAACACCATATATTTT
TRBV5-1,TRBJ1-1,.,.,CASSKGGTEAFF,TGCGCCAGCAGTAAAGGAGGGACTGAAGCTTTCTTT
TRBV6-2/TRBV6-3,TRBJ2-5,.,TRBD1,CASSHRGETQYF,TGTGCCAGCAGCCACAGGGGTGAGACCCAGTACTTC
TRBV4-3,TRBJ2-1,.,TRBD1,CASSQATGGFGNNEQFF,TGCGCCAGCAGCCAAGCCACAGGGGGCTTTGGGAACAATGAGCAGTTCTTC
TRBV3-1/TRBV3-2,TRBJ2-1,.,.,CASSQLQANEQFF,TGTGCCAGCAGCCAATTACAGGCGAATGAGCAGTTCTTC
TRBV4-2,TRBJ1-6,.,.,CASSQGVAQVYSPLHF,TGTGCCAGCAGCCAAGGAGTGGCACAGGTCTATTCACCCCTCCACTTT
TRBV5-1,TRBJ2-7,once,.,CASSLARGFPYEQYF,TGCGCCAGCAGCTTGGCCCGAGGGTTTCCCTACGAGCAGTACTTC
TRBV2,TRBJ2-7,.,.,CASSGLGGEQYF,TGTGCCAGCAGCGGGTTGGGGGGCGAGCAGTACTTC
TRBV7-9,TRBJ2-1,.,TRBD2,CASSLGSGRANEQFF,TGTGCCAGCAGCTTAGGGAGCGGGAGGGCCAATGAGCAGTTCTTC
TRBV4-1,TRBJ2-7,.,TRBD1,CASSQDSTGTYEQYF,TGCGCCAGCAGCCAAGACTCGACAGGGACCTACGAGCAGTACTTC
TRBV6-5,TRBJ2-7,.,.,CASSYSTVSYEQYF,TGTGCCAGCAGTTACTCGACAGTTTCCTACGAGCAGTACTTC
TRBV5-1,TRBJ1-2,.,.,CASSFGDINYGYTF,TGCGCCAGCAGCTTCGGGGACATTAACTATGGCTACACCTTC
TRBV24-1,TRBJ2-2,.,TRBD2,CATSDSASGWNTGELFF,TGTGCCACCAGTGATTCTGCTAGCGGGTGGAACACCGGGGAGCTGTTTTTT
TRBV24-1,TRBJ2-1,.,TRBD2,CATSDNLAGVGDEQFF,TGTGCCACCAGTGATAATCTAGCGGGAGTGGGCGATGAGCAGTTCTTC
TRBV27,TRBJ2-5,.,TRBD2,CASSLLTSALETQYF,TGTGCCAGCAGTTTATTGACTAGCGCGTTAGAGACCCAGTACTTC
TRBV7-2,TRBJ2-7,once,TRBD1,CASSWGTGGNYEQYF,TGTGCCAGCAGCTGGGGGACAGGGGGAAACTACGAGCAGTACTTC
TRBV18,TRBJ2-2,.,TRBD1,CASSPLQRTGPTGELFF,TGTGCCAGCTCACCGCTTCAGCGGACAGGCCCCACCGGGGAGCTGTTTTTT
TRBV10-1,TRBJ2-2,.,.,CASSSGLYTGELFF,TGCGCCAGCAGTTCGGGGTTGTACACCGGGGAGCTGTTTTTT
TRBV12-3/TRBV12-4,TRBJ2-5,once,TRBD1,CASTVQGETQYF,TGTGCCAGCACCGTACAGGGGGAGACCCAGTACTTC
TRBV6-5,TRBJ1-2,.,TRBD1,CASSWDRAYGYTF,TGTGCCAGCAGTTGGGACAGGGCTTATGGCTACACCTTC
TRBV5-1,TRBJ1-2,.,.,CASSLDRVHYGYTF,TGCGCCAGCAGCTTGGACAGAGTTCACTATGGCTACACCTTC
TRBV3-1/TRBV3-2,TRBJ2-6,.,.,CASSHSPYEANVLTF,TGTGCCAGCAGCCATTCACCCTATGAGGCCAACGTCCTGACTTTC
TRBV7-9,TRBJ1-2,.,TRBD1,CASSFGQGGGSGYTF,TGTGCCAGCAGCTTTGGACAGGGAGGGGGGTCTGGCTACACCTTC
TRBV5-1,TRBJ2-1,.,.,CASSWDTKDNEQFF,TGCGCCAGCAGCTGGGACACCAAAGACAATGAGCAGTTCTTC
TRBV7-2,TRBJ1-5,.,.,CASSLDSGGWEPQHF,TGTGCCAGCAGCTTAGATAGTGGGGGCTGGGAGCCCCAGCATTTT
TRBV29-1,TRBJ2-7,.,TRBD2,CSVELGTSGSRYYEQYF,TGCAGCGTTGAACTTGGGACTAGCGGGAGCCGGTACTACGAGCAGTACTTC
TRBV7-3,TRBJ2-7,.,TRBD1,CASSLGQGAYEQYF,TGTGCCAGCAGCTTAGGACAGGGGGCCTACGAGCAGTACTTC
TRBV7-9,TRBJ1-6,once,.,CASSFSGGMNSPLHF,TGTGCCAGCAGCTTTTCTGGAGGGATGAATTCACCCCTCCACTTT
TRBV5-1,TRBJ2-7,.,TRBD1,CASSFGDRDSYEQYF,TGCGCCAGCAGCTTTGGCGACAGGGACTCCTACGAGCAGTACTTC
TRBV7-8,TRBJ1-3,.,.,CASSPAGGNTIYF,TGTGCCAGCAGCCCCGCGGGTGGAAACACCATATATTTT
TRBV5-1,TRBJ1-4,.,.,CASSLQGSDEKLFF,TGCGCCAGCAGCTTACAGGGAAGCGATGAAAAACTGTTTTTT
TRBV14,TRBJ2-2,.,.,CASRQAQGRTGELFF,TGTGCCAGCAGACAAGCACAGGGCAGGACCGGGGAGCTGTTTTTT
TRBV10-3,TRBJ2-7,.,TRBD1,CAISDGTGRDEQYF,TGTGCCATCAGTGATGGGACAGGTCGGGACGAGCAGTACTTC
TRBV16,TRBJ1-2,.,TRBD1,CASSRPGTGSVLNGYTF,TGTGCCAGCAGCCGCCCCGGGACAGGGTCTGTTTTGAACGGCTACACCTTC
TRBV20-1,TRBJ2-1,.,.,CSASEGATSYNEQFF,TGCAGTGCTAGTGAAGGGGCTACCTCCTACAATGAGCAGTTCTTC
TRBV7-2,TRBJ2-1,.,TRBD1,CASSPSRGQGAEQFF,TGTGCCAGCAGCCCCTCGCGGGGACAGGGCGCTGAGCAGTTCTTC